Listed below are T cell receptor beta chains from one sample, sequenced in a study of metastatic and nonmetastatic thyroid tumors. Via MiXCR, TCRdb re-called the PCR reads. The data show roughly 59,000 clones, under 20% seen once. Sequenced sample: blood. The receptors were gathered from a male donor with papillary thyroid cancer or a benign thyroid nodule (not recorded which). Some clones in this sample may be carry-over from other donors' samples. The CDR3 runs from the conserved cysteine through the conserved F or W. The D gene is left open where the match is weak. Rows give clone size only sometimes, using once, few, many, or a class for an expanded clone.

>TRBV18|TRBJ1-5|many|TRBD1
CASSPPLTGLGQPQHF
TGTGCCAGCTCACCACCGTTGACAGGGTTAGGTCAGCCCCAGCATTTT
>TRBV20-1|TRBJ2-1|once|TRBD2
CSARDEPSGRKNEQFF
TGCAGTGCTAGAGATGAGCCTAGCGGGAGAAAAAATGAGCAGTTCTTC
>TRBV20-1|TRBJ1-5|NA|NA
CSANSNQPQHF
TGCAGTGCTAATAGTAATCAGCCCCAGCATTTT
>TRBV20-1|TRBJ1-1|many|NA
CSAREGSSEAFF
TGCAGTGCCCGCGAGGGTTCGTCTGAAGCTTTCTTT
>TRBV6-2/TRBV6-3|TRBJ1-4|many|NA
CASSRGGTDEKLFF
TGTGCCAGCAGTCGCGGGGGGACGGATGAAAAACTGTTTTTT
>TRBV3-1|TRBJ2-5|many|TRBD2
CASSSRLAGGETQYF
TGTGCCAGCAGCTCTCGACTAGCGGGAGGGGAGACCCAGTACTTC
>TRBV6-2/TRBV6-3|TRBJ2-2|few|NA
CASRTRVLGTGELFF
TGTGCCAGCAGGACCAGGGTTCTGGGCACCGGGGAGCTGTTTTTT
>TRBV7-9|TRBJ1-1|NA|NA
CASSSLAGRNTEAFF
TGTGCCAGCAGCTCATTGGCAGGACGTAACACTGAAGCTTTCTTT
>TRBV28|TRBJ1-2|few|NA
CASRPQGRLDYGYTF
TGTGCCAGCAGACCCCAGGGGCGTCTCGACTATGGCTACACCTTC
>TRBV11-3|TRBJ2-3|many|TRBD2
CASSVGLWRGVDTQYF
TGTGCCAGCAGCGTAGGTTTATGGCGGGGGGTAGATACGCAGTATTTT
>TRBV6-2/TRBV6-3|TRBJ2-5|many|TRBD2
CASSTRSARTSGLRETQYF
TGTGCCAGCAGTACCCGGTCGGCGCGGACTAGCGGCCTGAGGGAGACCCAGTACTTC
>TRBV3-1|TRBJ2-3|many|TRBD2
CASSQVASGGAGPTDTQYF
TGTGCCAGCAGCCAAGTGGCTAGCGGGGGGGCCGGGCCTACAGATACGCAGTATTTT
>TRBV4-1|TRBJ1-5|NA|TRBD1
CASSQGQGGQPQHF
TGCGCCAGCAGCCAGGGACAGGGGGGTCAGCCCCAGCATTTT
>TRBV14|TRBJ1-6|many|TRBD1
CASSPTGSRNSPLHF
TGTGCCAGCAGCCCGACAGGGTCGAGGAATTCACCCCTCCACTTT
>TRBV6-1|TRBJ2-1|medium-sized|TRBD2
CASGQLAGAYNEQFF
TGTGCCAGCGGCCAGTTAGCGGGGGCCTACAATGAGCAGTTCTTC
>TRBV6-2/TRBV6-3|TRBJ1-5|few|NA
CASIYSAPPGGNQPQHF
TGTGCCAGCATTTACTCTGCCCCCCCGGGGGGCAATCAGCCCCAGCATTTT
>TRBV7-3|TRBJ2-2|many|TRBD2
CASSSGLESGELFF
TGTGCCAGCAGCTCTGGACTAGAGTCCGGGGAGCTGTTTTTT
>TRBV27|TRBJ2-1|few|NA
CASSFSGFNEQFF
TGTGCCAGTAGTTTCTCAGGTTTCAATGAGCAGTTCTTC
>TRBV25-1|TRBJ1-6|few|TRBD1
CARSLTGGNSHLHF
TGTGCCAGAAGTCTGACAGGGGGTAATTCACACCTCCACTTT
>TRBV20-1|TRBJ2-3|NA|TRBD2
CSDKDRGLAGGTGDTQYF
TGCAGTGATAAAGATAGGGGACTAGCGGGAGGGACGGGAGATACGCAGTATTTT
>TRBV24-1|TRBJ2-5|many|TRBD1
CATSDHPGGETQYF
TGTGCCACCAGTGACCACCCAGGGGGAGAGACCCAGTACTTC
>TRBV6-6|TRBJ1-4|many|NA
CASSYSGQLMKKLFF
TGTGCCAGCAGTTACTCAGGGCAGCTAATGAAAAAACTGTTTTTT
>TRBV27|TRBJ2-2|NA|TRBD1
CASSRTGDTGELFF
TGTGCCAGCAGTAGGACAGGGGACACCGGGGAGCTGTTTTTT
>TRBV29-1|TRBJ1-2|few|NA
CSVEKPAVELYTF
TGCAGCGTTGAAAAGCCAGCCGTCGAACTCTACACCTTC
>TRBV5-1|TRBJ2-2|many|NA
CASSLGAAGELFF
TGCGCCAGCAGCTTGGGTGCGGCCGGGGAGCTGTTTTTT
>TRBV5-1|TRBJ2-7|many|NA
CASSPGAYEQYF
TGCGCCAGCAGCCCGGGGGCCTACGAGCAGTACTTC
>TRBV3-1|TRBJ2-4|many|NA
CASSQTRLEAKNIQYF
TGTGCCAGCAGCCAAACCAGACTGGAAGCCAAAAACATTCAGTACTTC
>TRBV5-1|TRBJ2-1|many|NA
CASCTDWPGNEQFF
TGCGCCAGCTGCACCGATTGGCCGGGAAATGAGCAGTTCTTC
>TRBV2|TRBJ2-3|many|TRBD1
CASSWDRYTDTQYF
TGTGCCAGCAGCTGGGACAGATACACAGATACGCAGTATTTT
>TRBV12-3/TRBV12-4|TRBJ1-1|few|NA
CASSLPGGGTEAFF
TGTGCCAGCAGTTTACCGGGGGGTGGCACTGAAGCTTTCTTT
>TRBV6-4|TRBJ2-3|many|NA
CASSEVGDTDTQYF
TGTGCCAGCAGTGAGGTGGGGGACACAGATACGCAGTATTTT
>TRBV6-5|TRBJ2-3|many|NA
CASSYLGESTDTQYF
TGTGCCAGCAGTTACTTAGGGGAATCCACAGATACGCAGTATTTT
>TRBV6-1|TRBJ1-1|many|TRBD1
CASRMGTGSTEAFF
TGTGCCAGCAGAATGGGGACAGGGAGCACTGAAGCTTTCTTT
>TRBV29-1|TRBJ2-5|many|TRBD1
CSVEDRGVGSQYF
TGCAGCGTTGAGGACAGGGGGGTTGGGAGCCAGTACTTC
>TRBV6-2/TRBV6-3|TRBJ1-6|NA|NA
CASSYWSASNSPLHF
TGTGCCAGCAGTTACTGGTCAGCGTCTAATTCACCCCTCCACTTT